Shown below are 31 T cell receptor beta chains from a single sample sequenced in a study of cytomegalovirus exposure and HLA in healthy donors. Primers included in the PCR were 60 Vbeta and 13 Jbeta primers. Produced via immunoSEQ multiplex PCR; TCRdb's table is partial and in-frame only. The top ten clones hold 3.5% to 5% of a sample with 100,000 to 150,000 clones, under 85% of them seen once. The sequenced sample was PBMCs. Source of these receptors: a male donor in good health and CMV-seropositive.

The gene calls are TRBV5-4 and TRBJ2-5, with 13 bases that match TRBD2. V was clipped by 0 bases and J by 0 bases; unmatched bases: 5. The CDR3 sequence is 18 residues long. Per the germline V gene, CDR1 is SGHNT and CDR2 is YYREEE (reference sequence). CDR3 bases: TGTGCCAGCAGCTTGGAACTAGCGGGAGGGCTCCACCAAGAGACCCAGTACTTC. It encodes CASSLELAGGLHQETQYF.

This rearrangement joins TRBV5-4 to TRBJ2-3; unclear D gene. The CDR3 extends over 16 amino acids. Trimming pared 3 bases from V and 0 bases from J, leaving 14 bases between. Germline loops: CDR1 SGHNT, CDR2 YYREEE (reference sequence). CDR3 protein: CASSWSALHSTDTQYF. The CDR3 DNA reads as TGTGCCAGCAGCTGGAGCGCCTTGCATAGCACAGATACGCAGTATTTT. The variable domain in full, completed from reference TRBV5-4 and TRBJ2-3, reads ETGVTQSPTHLIKTRGQQVTLRCSSQSGHNTVSWYQQALGQGPQFIFQYYREEENGRGNFPPRFSGLQFPNYSSELNVNALELDDSALYLCASSWSALHSTDTQYFGPGTRLTVL.

The genes are TRBV4-2 and TRBJ2-7, with D possibly matching TRBD2 (6 bases). Germline CDR1 reads LGHNA; CDR2 reads YNFKEQ. V dropped 0 bases and J dropped 4 bases, with 16 bases sitting between them. There are 16 residues in the CDR3. CDR3 protein: CASSQDLGTAGYEQYF. The DNA of the CDR3 is TGTGCCAGCAGCCAAGATCTGGGGACTGCGGGTTACGAGCAGTACTTC.

The chain uses TRBV14 and TRBJ1-1; 8 positions agree with TRBD1. This CDR3 is built from 15 residues. Germline assignment: CDR1 SGHDN and CDR2 FVKESK. Trimming at V came to 5 bases and at J to 3 bases, leaving 8 bases not matched to a gene. CDR3 in DNA: TGTGCCAGCAGCACTCGGACAGGGCGGTACACTGAAGCTTTCTTT. Translated, it gives CASSTRTGRYTEAFF.

This clone was observed a handful of times. The rearrangement uses TRBV13 and TRBJ1-2; a weak D match, TRBD1 (5 bases). Trimming took 4 bases from V and 1 from J, leaving 13 bases between them. There are 15 residues in the CDR3. Germline assignment: CDR1 PRHDT and CDR2 FYEKMQ (reference sequence). The CDR3 DNA is TGTGCCAGCAGCTCACAGGCGATGGGTAACTATGGCTACACCTTC. Protein: CASSSQAMGNYGYTF. Looking up the rest from reference TRBV13 and TRBJ1-2 gives the full variable domain: AAGVIQSPRHLIKEKRETATLKCYPIPRHDTVYWYQQGPGQDPQFLISFYEKMQSDKGSIPDRFSAQQFSDYHSELNMSSLELGDSALYFCASSSQAMGNYGYTFGSGTRLTVV.

The chain combines TRBV21-1 with TRBJ1-3. TRBV21-1 is annotated as a pseudogene. The CDR3 totals 17 residues. CDR3 amino acids: CASSKKKEDSSGNTIYF. In DNA, the CDR3 is TGTGCCAGCAGCAAAAAGAAAGAAGATAGCTCTGGAAACACCATATATTTT.

This clone was recorded only once. The chain has TRBV27 and TRBJ1-5; TRBD1 aligns across 11 bases. CDR3 length: 16 residues. Trimming cost V 6 bases and J 7 bases; bases outside gene matches: 11. Germline V gene lookup returns CDR1 MNHEY and CDR2 SMNVEV (reference sequence). The CDR3 DNA sequence: TGTGCCAGCAGGCCAAGCGGACAGGGGGCTCGGCAGCCCCAGCATTTT. It specifies CASRPSGQGARQPQHF.

J is TRBJ2-5 and V is TRBV5-1; the D gene is possibly TRBD1 (6 bases). The germline CDR1 and CDR2 sequences are SGHRS and YFSETQ. V lost 6 bases, J lost 1 base, and 10 bases lay in between. This CDR3 is 13 amino acids long. The DNA of the CDR3 is TGCGCCAGCAACGAGGACAGCCAAGAGACCCAGTACTTC. Translation: CASNEDSQETQYF.

The chain recombines TRBV2 with TRBJ1-3, with TRBD1 identical over 7 bases. The CDR3 is 15 residues long. Looked up from germline, CDR1 is SNHLY and CDR2 is FYNNEI. The trim removed 7 bases at V and 0 bases at J, leaving 6 bases unmatched. CDR3 amino acids: CASKGQQASGNTIYF. CDR3 DNA sequence: TGTGCCAGCAAGGGACAGCAAGCCTCTGGAAACACCATATATTTT. The whole variable domain, remainder taken from reference TRBV2 and TRBJ1-3, is EPEVTQTPSHQVTQMGQEVILRCVPISNHLYFYWYRQILGQKVEFLVSFYNNEISEKSEIFDDQFSVERPDGSNFTLKIRSTKLEDSAMYFCASKGQQASGNTIYFGEGSWLTVV.

The rearrangement joins TRBV9 to TRBJ2-7; D might be TRBD2 (6 bases). From germline, CDR1 is SGDLS and CDR2 YYNGEE. The CDR3 totals 15 residues. The V end was cut by 4 bases, the J end by 7 bases, with 21 bases between. The CDR3 sequence is CASSIRDWVNREQYF. The CDR3 region has the DNA TGTGCCAGCAGCATCCGGGACTGGGTAAACAGAGAGCAGTACTTC.

J is TRBJ2-3 and V is TRBV10-3; 14 bases are shared with TRBD2. V was pared by 0 bases and J by 4 bases, with 3 bases of the junction left unmatched. The CDR3 contains 17 residues. The germline CDR1 and CDR2 sequences are ENHRY and SYGVKD. CDR3 nucleotides: TGTGCCATCAGTGAGTCGACTAGCGGGAGGGTCTCAGATACGCAGTATTTT. Its protein product is CAISESTSGRVSDTQYF.

As for this clone: Germline and junction disagree at one end, which may indicate a read error. The genes are TRBV7-9 and TRBJ1-2; the match to TRBD1 covers 7 bases. Germline-derived CDR1 and CDR2 are SEHNR and FQNEAQ (reference sequence). There are 14 residues in the CDR3. CDR3 DNA sequence: TGTTCCAGCAGCCCGACAGGGCCAGCCTATGGCTACACCTTC. Amino acid sequence: CSSSPTGPAYGYTF.

Note on this clone: One end of the junction is discordant with germline, which a read error may explain. The V call is TRBV5-4, the J call TRBJ2-6; D might be TRBD1 (5 bases). The CDR3 runs 15 residues. CDR1 is SGHNT and CDR2 is YYREEE in the germline V gene (reference sequence). The CDR3 DNA reads TGTGCCAGCAGCTTGGAACTCTCTGGGGCCAACGGCCTGACTTTC. Protein: CASSLELSGANGLTF.

V and J are TRBV2 and TRBJ2-7; the match to TRBD1 covers 12 bases. Losses at the gene ends were 6 bases for V and 5 bases for J; bases not matched to a gene: 2. The CDR3 covers 13 residues. Germline V CDR1 and CDR2: SNHLY, FYNNEI. In DNA, the CDR3 is TGTGCCAGCAGGGGGGACAGGGGGCACGAGCAGTACTTC. This gives the protein CASRGDRGHEQYF.

On this clone: One end of the junction does not line up with germline, which may come from a read error. The chain employs TRBV5-4 and TRBJ1-2; 9 bases agree with TRBD1. The germline CDR1 and CDR2 sequences are SGHNT and YYREEE (reference sequence). There are 15 residues in the CDR3. The CDR3 sequence: CAISLGGTGSYGYTF. In DNA form, the CDR3 reads TGTGCCATCAGCTTGGGAGGGACAGGGTCCTATGGCTACACCTTC.

J is TRBJ2-2 and V is TRBV5-6; 7 nucleotides match TRBD1. The trim removed 2 bases at V and 0 bases at J, leaving 4 bases unmatched. This CDR3 contains 16 residues. The V gene's germline CDR1 is SGHDT and CDR2 YYEEEE. The CDR3 coding sequence is TGTGCCAGCAGCTTATTCCAGGGGGCGAACACCGGGGAGCTGTTTTTT. This sequence encodes CASSLFQGANTGELFF.

The chain couples TRBV28 to TRBJ1-2; 7 bases match TRBD1. This CDR3 spans 15 amino acids. V lost 2 bases, J lost 1 base, and 4 bases stayed unmatched. Germline V gene sequence: CDR1 MDHEN, CDR2 SYDVKM. The CDR3 loop is CASSLGAGGNYGYTF. As DNA, the CDR3 is TGTGCCAGCAGTTTAGGGGCAGGGGGTAACTATGGCTACACCTTC.

The chain joins TRBV19 to TRBJ2-1; the match to TRBD2 covers 9 bases. This CDR3 has 15 amino acids. Germline CDR1 reads LNHDA; CDR2 reads SQIVND (reference sequence). V shed 5 bases, J shed 0 bases, and the junction held 2 bases outside the gene matches. CDR3 in DNA: TGTGCCAGTAGTTCGACTAGCGGCTCCTACAATGAGCAGTTCTTC. Its protein is CASSSTSGSYNEQFF.

This clone was found once. The chain recombines TRBV4-1 with TRBJ2-7; D is undetermined. CDR3 length equals 13 residues. Deletions cut 1 base from V and 3 bases from J, with 7 bases between. CDR1 is MGHRA, CDR2 YSYEKL, per germline. In DNA form, the CDR3 reads TGCGCCAGCAGCCAAGTCGACTTCTACGAGCAGTACTTC. It encodes CASSQVDFYEQYF.

The gene calls are TRBV5-6 and TRBJ2-7; 7 bases match TRBD1. This CDR3 has 13 residues. With V trimmed by 4 bases and J by 6 bases, 7 bases remained unmatched. From germline, CDR1 is SGHDT and CDR2 YYEEEE. Here the CDR3 reads CASSERGPSEQYF. The CDR3 nucleotides are TGTGCCAGCAGCGAAAGGGGGCCTAGCGAGCAGTACTTC.

J is TRBJ2-7 and V is TRBV6-5; 7 bases match TRBD2. V was pared by 3 bases and J by 0 bases, with 5 bases of the junction left unmatched. The CDR3 totals 15 residues. Per the germline V gene, CDR1 is MNHEY and CDR2 is SVGAGI. The CDR3 reads CASSYVRGVSYEQYF. CDR3 DNA: TGTGCCAGCAGTTATGTACGGGGGGTCTCCTACGAGCAGTACTTC.

About this clone: Germline is not matched at one junction end, which may reflect a read error. The V and J genes are TRBV7-9 and TRBJ1-4; 7 nucleotides align to TRBD1. Germline lookup yields CDR1 SEHNR and CDR2 FQNEAQ (reference sequence). The CDR3 has 14 amino acids. CDR3 in amino acids: CSSSLRQGGEKLFF. CDR3 DNA: TGTTCCAGCAGCCTTCGACAGGGTGGCGAAAAACTGTTTTTT.

The chain has TRBV15 and TRBJ2-7; 11 bases are a match to TRBD1. Germline CDR1 reads LNHNV; CDR2 reads YYDKDF (reference sequence). CDR3 length: 15 residues. With 5 bases clipped from V and 5 bases from J, the junction kept 8 bases outside the gene matches. CDR3 region: CATSLVGTGGHEQYF. The CDR3, as DNA: TGTGCCACCAGCCTAGTCGGGACAGGGGGACACGAGCAGTACTTC.

The chain has TRBV5-4 and TRBJ1-6; a possible D gene is TRBD1 (6 bases). V lost 0 bases and J 8 bases, leaving 9 bases between the germline ends. The germline V gene has CDR1 SGHNT and CDR2 YYREEE (reference sequence). This CDR3 is built from 14 residues. CDR3 bases: TGTGCCAGCAGCTTGGACAGGGCTTATTCACCCCTCCACTTT. It translates to CASSLDRAYSPLHF. The full variable domain, completed using reference TRBV5-4 and TRBJ1-6, is ETGVTQSPTHLIKTRGQQVTLRCSSQSGHNTVSWYQQALGQGPQFIFQYYREEENGRGNFPPRFSGLQFPNYSSELNVNALELDDSALYLCASSLDRAYSPLHFGNGTRLTVT.

V gene TRBV7-2 combines with J gene TRBJ2-2; no firm D call. CDR1 is SGHTA and CDR2 is FQGNSA in the germline V gene. V lost 1 base and J lost 4, with 19 bases in between. CDR3 size: 18 residues. CDR3 sequence reads: CASSLVFFPAAVTGELFF. The CDR3 DNA sequence: TGTGCCAGCAGCTTAGTCTTCTTCCCAGCCGCGGTCACCGGGGAGCTGTTTTTT.

The chain has TRBV13 and TRBJ2-7; 14 bases are a match to TRBD2. This CDR3 is 16 amino acids long. V lost 5 bases to trimming and J lost 4 bases; unmatched junction nucleotides: 7. Germline CDR1 PRHDT, CDR2 FYEKMQ (reference sequence). This chain's CDR3 is CASSPGLAGGVYEQYF. CDR3 coding DNA: TGTGCCAGCAGCCCCGGACTAGCGGGAGGTGTGTACGAGCAGTACTTC.

A few counts support this clone. The V and J genes are TRBV20-1 and TRBJ2-3; tentatively, D is TRBD1 (6 bases). V gave up 6 bases and J gave up 5 bases, with 9 bases separating them. Germline V gene lookup returns CDR1 DFQATT and CDR2 SNEGSKA (reference sequence). The CDR3 loop spans 11 amino acids. Written as DNA, the CDR3 is TGCAGTGCATTACAGGGAGATACGCAGTATTTT. Translation gives CSALQGDTQYF.

This clone showed up just a few times. This chain joins TRBV6-1 and TRBJ2-3, with TRBD1 matching over 8 bases. J was trimmed by 2 bases and V by 4 bases; bases with no gene match: 5. The CDR3 spans 15 residues. Germline V gene lookup returns CDR1 MNHNS and CDR2 SASEGT. CDR3 in amino acids: CASSGPGQDTDTQYF. The CDR3 bases are TGTGCCAGCAGTGGCCCGGGACAGGACACAGATACGCAGTATTTT.

This CDR3 is CASSILAGDDYEQFF. For the CDR3, the DNA is TGTGCCAGCAGCATTCTAGCGGGAGACGATTATGAGCAGTTCTTC. The V and J genes are TRBV6-5 and TRBJ2-1; 10 nucleotides align to TRBD2. The CDR3 is 15 amino acids. V shed 6 bases, J shed 8 bases, and the junction held 10 bases outside the gene matches. Germline-derived CDR1 and CDR2 are MNHEY and SVGAGI.

In DNA, the CDR3 is TGTGCCAGCAGCGGACGACCCGGGACTAGCGGAGCCTACGAGCAGTACTTC. This translates into CASSGRPGTSGAYEQYF. This chain uses TRBV7-9 with TRBJ2-5, with 11 bases matching TRBD2. The last part of the DNA fits TRBJ2-7 better; the J call may be wrong. CDR1 and CDR2 (germline): SEHNR, FQNEAQ (reference sequence). The CDR3 has 17 amino acids.

Concerning this clone: Other DNA sequences of this sample code for an identical CDR3. The chain is built from TRBV5-1 and TRBJ2-3, with D perhaps TRBD2 (5 bases). The CDR3 has 13 amino acids. The V gene lost 4 bases and the J gene lost 4 bases, with 10 bases spanning the gap. The germline V gene has CDR1 SGHRS and CDR2 YFSETQ. CDR3 nucleotides: TGCGCCAGCAGCCCGGGATCTTCAGATACGCAGTATTTT. This translates into CASSPGSSDTQYF.